These 14 T cell receptor beta chains were sequenced from one sample in a study of T cell changes during pregnancy in multiple sclerosis. The method was immunoSEQ multiplex PCR; TCRdb's version includes in-frame clones alone and lacks a portion of them. The sample records around 79,000 clones, over 80% being singletons. The material sequenced was CD4+ T cells from peripheral blood mononuclear cells, taken in the second trimester of pregnancy. The receptor set was obtained from a female donor with multiple sclerosis, enrolled in a pregnancy study.

This clone appeared a single time. The rearrangement links TRBV29-1 to TRBJ1-1, with D hard to call. This CDR3 has 10 residues. Germline V gene sequence: CDR1 SQVTM, CDR2 ANQGSEA. V was shortened by 7 bases and J by 6 bases, with 9 bases between the two germline ends. This CDR3 is CSGSNSEAFF. In DNA, the CDR3 is TGCAGCGGATCTAACTCTGAAGCTTTCTTT.

The chain joins TRBV18 to TRBJ2-1; 8 bases are shared with TRBD2. With 3 bases clipped from V and 5 bases from J, the junction kept 9 bases outside the gene matches. CDR3 length: 16 residues. Germline-derived CDR1 and CDR2 are KGHSH and LQKENI. CDR3 DNA: TGTGCCAGCTCACCGCCTCGGGGGGGCGCCCACAATGAGCAGTTCTTC. Translating it yields CASSPPRGGAHNEQFF.

The chain links TRBV19 to TRBJ1-2; no clear D. The germline gives CDR1 LNHDA, CDR2 SQIVND (reference sequence). The V and J ends lost 3 bases and 4 bases respectively, with 12 bases between them. This CDR3 has 14 amino acids. The CDR3 DNA reads as TGTGCCAGTAGTATTGGTCGGGGAGTCTATGGCTACACCTTC. The encoded protein is CASSIGRGVYGYTF.

The chain couples TRBV9 to TRBJ1-3; D is unresolved. Germline lookup yields CDR1 SGDLS and CDR2 YYNGEE. V dropped 3 bases and J dropped 0 bases, with 16 bases sitting between them. This CDR3 is built from 17 residues. This CDR3 is CASSARPGAVSGNTIYF. For the CDR3, the DNA is TGTGCCAGCAGCGCCCGACCGGGAGCCGTCTCTGGAAACACCATATATTTT.

V gene TRBV5-1 combines with J gene TRBJ2-1; 7 bases align to TRBD2. V shed 5 bases, J shed 7 bases, and the junction held 9 bases outside the gene matches. The CDR3 has 14 residues. Germline CDR1 is SGHRS and CDR2 is YFSETQ. CDR3 coding DNA: TGCGCCAGCAGGAAAAACCCCGGGGGGAATGAGCAGTTCTTC. This encodes CASRKNPGGNEQFF.

The CDR3 spells CASSLKGSYTF. The DNA for the CDR3 is TGTGCCAGCAGTTTAAAGGGGAGCTACACCTTC. This rearrangement joins TRBV27 to TRBJ1-2; possibly TRBD1 for D (5 bases). Per germline, CDR1 MNHEY and CDR2 SMNVEV (reference sequence). The CDR3 covers 11 residues. V dropped 2 bases and J dropped 9 bases, with 7 bases sitting between them.

V gene TRBV25-1 combines with J gene TRBJ1-1; 7 nucleotides line up with TRBD1. Germline CDR1 and CDR2: MGHDK and SYGVNS. V was clipped by 6 bases and J by 1 base; unmatched bases: 2. The length of the CDR3 is 13 residues. The CDR3 coding sequence is TGTGCCAGCAGAGGACAGGCGAACACTGAAGCTTTCTTT. Residues: CASRGQANTEAFF.

This chain uses TRBV9 with TRBJ1-3; D is unclear. The germline V gene encodes CDR1 SGDLS and CDR2 YYNGEE. This CDR3 is 15 amino acids long. The ends were cut back, 4 bases at V and 0 bases at J, with 11 bases in the middle. The CDR3 region has the DNA TGTGCCAGCAGCCAAGCGGCCAGCTCTGGAAACACCATATATTTT. Translation gives CASSQAASSGNTIYF.

The rearrangement uses TRBV5-1 and TRBJ1-3, with a weak D call TRBD1 (5 bases). This CDR3 has 16 residues. CDR1 is SGHRS, CDR2 YFSETQ, per germline. Trimming left V 0 bases short and J 0 bases short, with 10 bases between. In DNA, the CDR3 is TGCGCCAGCAGCTTGGGGGGCCCAAGCTCTGGAAACACCATATATTTT. Translation: CASSLGGPSSGNTIYF.

The V call is TRBV6-6, the J call TRBJ2-5, with 10 bases aligning to TRBD1. The CDR3 length is 16 residues. The germline CDR1 and CDR2 sequences are MNHNY and SVGAGI (reference sequence). J lost 5 bases, V lost 5 bases, and 11 bases had no gene match. CDR3 residues: CASSNGQGVVGETQYF. The CDR3 DNA reads as TGTGCCAGCAGTAATGGACAGGGGGTGGTAGGGGAGACCCAGTACTTC.

CDR3 nucleotide sequence: TGTGCCAGCAGCGTAAGTGGCGGGACGGGCCACAATGAGCAGTTCTTC. It encodes CASSVSGGTGHNEQFF. The V gene is TRBV9, the J gene TRBJ2-1; a possible D gene is TRBD2 (6 bases). Germline V gives CDR1 SGDLS, CDR2 YYNGEE. The CDR3 covers 16 residues. V lost 1 base to trimming and J lost 5 bases, with 16 bases between them.

The J gene is TRBJ2-7, the V gene TRBV18, with 7 positions matching TRBD1. This CDR3 comprises 13 residues. J was trimmed by 4 bases and V by 3 bases; bases with no gene match: 3. Germline V gives CDR1 KGHSH, CDR2 LQKENI. Written as DNA, the CDR3 is TGTGCCAGCTCACCGACAGGGATGTACGAGCAGTACTTC. Translated, it gives CASSPTGMYEQYF.

The chain recombines TRBV5-6 with TRBJ2-5, with D tentatively TRBD1 (5 bases). The CDR3 spans 14 residues. Germline-derived CDR1 and CDR2 are SGHDT and YYEEEE. V lost 1 base, J lost 5 bases, and 12 bases lay in between. CDR3 region: CASSLPGFGETQYF. As DNA, the CDR3 is TGTGCCAGCAGCTTGCCAGGGTTTGGGGAGACCCAGTACTTC.

Regarding this clone: Other DNA sequences in the same sample also yield this CDR3. The rearrangement joins TRBV5-1 to TRBJ2-1, with 15 bases identical to TRBD2. The V gene's germline CDR1 is SGHRS and CDR2 YFSETQ. The CDR3 spans 15 residues. V lost 4 bases, J lost 8 bases, and 4 bases stayed unmatched. Here the CDR3 reads CASSLGLAGGDEQFF. The CDR3 DNA reads TGCGCCAGCAGCCTGGGACTAGCGGGAGGAGATGAGCAGTTCTTC.